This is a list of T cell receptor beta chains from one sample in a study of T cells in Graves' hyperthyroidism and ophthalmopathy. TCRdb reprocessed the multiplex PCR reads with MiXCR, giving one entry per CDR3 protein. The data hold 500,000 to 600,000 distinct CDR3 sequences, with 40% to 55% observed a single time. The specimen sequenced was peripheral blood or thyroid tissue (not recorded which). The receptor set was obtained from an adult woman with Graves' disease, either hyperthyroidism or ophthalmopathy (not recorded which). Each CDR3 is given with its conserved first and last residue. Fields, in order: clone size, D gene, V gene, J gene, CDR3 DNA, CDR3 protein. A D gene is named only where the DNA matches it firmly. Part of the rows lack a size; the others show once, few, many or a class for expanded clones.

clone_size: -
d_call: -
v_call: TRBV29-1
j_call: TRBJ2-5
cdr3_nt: TGCAGCGTTGACCGGTATCGTCCGACCCAGTACTTC
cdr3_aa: CSVDRYRPTQYF

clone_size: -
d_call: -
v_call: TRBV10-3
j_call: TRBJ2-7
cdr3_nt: TGTGCCATCAGTGAGGAGGGGATGACTTCCTACGAGCAGTACTTC
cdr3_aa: CAISEEGMTSYEQYF

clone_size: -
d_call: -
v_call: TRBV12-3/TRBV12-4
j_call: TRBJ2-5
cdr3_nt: TGTGCCAGCAGTTTTAACACAGCGGAGACCCAGTACTTC
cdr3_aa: CASSFNTAETQYF

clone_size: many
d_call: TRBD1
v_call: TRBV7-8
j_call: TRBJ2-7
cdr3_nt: TGTGCCAGCAGCTTAGATGGGACAGGGACCTACGAGCAGTACTTC
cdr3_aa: CASSLDGTGTYEQYF

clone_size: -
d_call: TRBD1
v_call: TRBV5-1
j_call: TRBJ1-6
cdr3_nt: TGCGCCAGCAGCCCGGGGACAGGGGCGTATTCACCCCTCCACTTT
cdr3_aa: CASSPGTGAYSPLHF

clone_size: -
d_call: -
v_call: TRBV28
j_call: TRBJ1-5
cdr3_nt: TGTGCCAGCAATTCACACAGGGTCAATCAGCCCCAGCATTTT
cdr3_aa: CASNSHRVNQPQHF

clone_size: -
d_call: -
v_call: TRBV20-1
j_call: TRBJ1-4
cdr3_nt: TGCAGTTCGAGAGTCGGTGAAAAACTGTTTTTT
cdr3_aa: CSSRVGEKLFF

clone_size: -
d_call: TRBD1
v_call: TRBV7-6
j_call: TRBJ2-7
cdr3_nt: TGTGCCAGCAGCCCACCAGGGACAGCCTACGAGCAGTACTTC
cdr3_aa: CASSPPGTAYEQYF

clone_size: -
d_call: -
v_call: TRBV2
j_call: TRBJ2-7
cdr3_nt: TGTGCCGCACTGACTGGTACGCGACCTTGGGACGAGCAGTACTTC
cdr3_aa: CAALTGTRPWDEQYF

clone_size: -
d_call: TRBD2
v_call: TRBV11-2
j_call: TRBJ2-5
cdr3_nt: TGTGCCAGCAGCCCCATTCGGACTAGCGGGAGGCCCCAGTACTTC
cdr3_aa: CASSPIRTSGRPQYF

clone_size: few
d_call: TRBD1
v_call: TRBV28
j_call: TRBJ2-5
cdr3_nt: TGTGCCAGCAGTTCAGATTTTACAGGGGAAGAGACCCAGTACTTC
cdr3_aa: CASSSDFTGEETQYF

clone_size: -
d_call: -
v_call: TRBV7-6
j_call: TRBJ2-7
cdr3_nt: TGTGCCAGCAGCTCCCAAGACACCCACTACGAGCAGTACTTC
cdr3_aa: CASSSQDTHYEQYF

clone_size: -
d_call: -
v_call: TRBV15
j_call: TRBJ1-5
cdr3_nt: TGTGCCAGCAGTCGAGCAGGGGCCGGGTATACTGGCAATCAGCCCCAGCATTTT
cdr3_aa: CASSRAGAGYTGNQPQHF

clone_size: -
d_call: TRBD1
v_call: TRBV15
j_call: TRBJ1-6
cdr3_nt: TGTGCCACCAGCAGAGGGGGACAGGGAGCGACCCTCCACTTT
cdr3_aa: CATSRGGQGATLHF

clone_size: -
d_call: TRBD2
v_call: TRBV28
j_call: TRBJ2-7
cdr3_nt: TGTGCCAGCAGTTCCCCGGGACTAGCGTACTCCTTGAGCCCCTCCTACGAGCAGTACTTC
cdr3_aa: CASSSPGLAYSLSPSYEQYF

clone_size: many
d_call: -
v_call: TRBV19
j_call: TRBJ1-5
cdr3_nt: TGTGCCAGTACCAAGACAGGTCGGGCCTCTCAGCCCCAGCATTTT
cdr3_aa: CASTKTGRASQPQHF

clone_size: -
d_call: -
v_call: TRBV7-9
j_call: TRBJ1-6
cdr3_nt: TGTGCCAGCAGCCCCCCTTTTGATTCACCCCTCCACTTT
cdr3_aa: CASSPPFDSPLHF

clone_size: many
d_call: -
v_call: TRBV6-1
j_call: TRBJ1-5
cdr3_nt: TGTGCCAGCAGTGAAGAGGCAGGTTCGCATTATCAGCCCCAGCATTTT
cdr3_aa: CASSEEAGSHYQPQHF

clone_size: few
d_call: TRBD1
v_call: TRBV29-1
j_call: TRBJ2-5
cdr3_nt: TGCAGCTGCCGGGACAGGGGCCAAGAGACCCAGTACTTC
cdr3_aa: CSCRDRGQETQYF

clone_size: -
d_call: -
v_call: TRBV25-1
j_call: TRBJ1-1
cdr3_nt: TGTGCCAGCACCCTAGAGGGGGGGCGCCGGACTGAAGCTTTCTTT
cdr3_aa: CASTLEGGRRTEAFF

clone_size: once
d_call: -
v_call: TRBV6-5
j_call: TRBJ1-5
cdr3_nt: TGTGCCAGCAGGATGCTATGGGATCAGCCCCAGCATTTT
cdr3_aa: CASRMLWDQPQHF

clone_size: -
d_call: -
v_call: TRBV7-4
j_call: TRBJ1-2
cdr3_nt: TGTGCCAGCAGCTTAGCGGGCTCACGGGGTCGTTCTAACTATGGCTACACCTTC
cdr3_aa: CASSLAGSRGRSNYGYTF

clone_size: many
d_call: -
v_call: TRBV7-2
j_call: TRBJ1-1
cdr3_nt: TGTGCCAGCAGCTTAACCGGGGGGGTTTTTACTGAAGCTTTCTTT
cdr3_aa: CASSLTGGVFTEAFF

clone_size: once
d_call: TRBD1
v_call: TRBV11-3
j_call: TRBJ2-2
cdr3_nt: TGTGACAGCAGCCCCGGGACAGGTCACACCGGGGAGCTGTTTTTT
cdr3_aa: CDSSPGTGHTGELFF

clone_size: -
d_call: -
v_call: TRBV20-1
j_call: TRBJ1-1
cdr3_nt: TGCAGTGCATTATCGGGGCGGGAGGACACTGAAGCTTTCTTT
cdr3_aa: CSALSGREDTEAFF

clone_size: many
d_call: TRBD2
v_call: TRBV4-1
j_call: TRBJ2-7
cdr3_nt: TGCGCCAGCAGCCTCGTCGCCGGGGGAGGGCCGGGGGAGCAGTACTTC
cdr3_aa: CASSLVAGGGPGEQYF

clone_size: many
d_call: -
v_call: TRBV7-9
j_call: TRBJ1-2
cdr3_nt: TGTGCCAGCAGCTTAGAACGGGTGCCCGGCTATGGCTACACCTTC
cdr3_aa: CASSLERVPGYGYTF

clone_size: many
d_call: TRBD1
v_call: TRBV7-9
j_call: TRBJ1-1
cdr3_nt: TGTGCCAGCAGTCCCTACCGACAGGGATGGGCTTTCTTT
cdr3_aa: CASSPYRQGWAFF